This paragraph reports one TCR beta chain. Assay: immunoSEQ multiplex PCR; the TCRdb copy retains only in-frame clones and omits some. The sample has 300,000 to 400,000 clones, 80% to 90% seen once. The sample belongs to a study of Ad26.COV2.S vaccination and SARS-CoV-2 variants. Looked up from germline, CDR1 is SGDLS and CDR2 is YYNGEE. The CDR3 runs to 16 residues. With 1 base removed from V and 3 bases from J, the gap between germline ends came to 16 bases. Treatment: about 20 received Ad26.COV2.S at low or high dose, single or two shots; several received placebo; per-sample allocation not given. The samples were gathered on day 63 after the first injection of vaccine or placebo.

This sequence was found in a person aged 18 to 65 who received the Ad26.COV2.S COVID-19 vaccine or a placebo. Sequencing was performed on peripheral blood, taken in a trial of Ad26.COV2.S vaccine versus placebo. The rearrangement uses TRBV9 and TRBJ1-1; tentatively, D is TRBD1 (6 bases). The CDR3 DNA follows: TGTGCCAGCAGCGTACCCGTGGAGGGGGTATACACTGAAGCTTTCTTT. This translates into CASSVPVEGVYTEAFF.